These 15 T cell receptor beta chains share one sample of origin, sequenced in a study of tissue T cells after allogeneic stem cell transplantation. Repertoires were generated with immunoSEQ multiplex PCR, while TCRdb's copy carries only in-frame clones and drops some. The sample has roughly 51,000 clones; around 66% are singletons. The sequenced material came from sorted cells pooled from one or two spleens. The receptor source for this set is a pool of C57BL/6 mice in good health.

For this clone: Here the gene names and germline are mouse. The CDR3 end falls 1 residue outside the read, so it is completed with the germline J gene. This chain connects TRBV12-2 to TRBJ1-1; the D is unclear. Trimming stripped 2 bases from V and 1 base from J, with 4 bases between. This CDR3 region has 12 residues. The V gene's germline CDR1 is SGHLS and CDR2 HYDKME. CDR3 protein: CASSQGNTEVFF. The sequenced part of the CDR3 DNA is TGTGCCAGCTCTCAGGGAAACACAGAAGTCTTC. The whole variable domain, filled in from reference TRBV12-2 and TRBJ1-1, reads NSGVVQSPRYIIKGKGERSILKCIPISGHLSVAWYQQTQGQELKFFIQHYDKMERDKGNLPSRFSVQQFDDYHSEMNMSALELEDSAVYFCASSQGNTEVFFGKGTRLTVV.

Notes on this clone: The gene symbols are mouse symbols. The read ends 1 residue early relative to the CDR3; the germline J gene fills the gap. The chain joins TRBV5 to TRBJ1-4; a weak D match, TRBD1 (6 bases). Trimming pared 2 bases from V and 6 bases from J, leaving 10 bases between. The CDR3 length is 14 residues. Germline lookup yields CDR1 LGHNA and CDR2 YNLKQL (reference sequence). CDR3 residues: CASSQRTVDERLFF. The CDR3 bases that were read are TGTGCCAGCAGCCAAAGGACAGTGGACGAAAGATTATTT.

This clone has only one observation. Gene names are mouse gene names. The read falls 1 residue short of the CDR3 end, and the missing part is taken from the germline J gene. The genes are TRBV13-2 and TRBJ1-2; possible D gene TRBD1, 6 bases. Germline V CDR1 and CDR2: NNHNN, SYGAGS (reference sequence). The V end lost 6 bases, the J end lost 0 bases, and 12 bases lay between the germline ends. This CDR3 has 14 amino acids. Incomplete CDR3 DNA: TGTGCCAGCGCCGGACAGAATGCAAACTCCGACTACACC. It specifies CASAGQNANSDYT. The whole CDR3 protein reads CASAGQNANSDYTF.

As concerns this clone: The listed genes are named as in mouse. The CDR3 end lies 1 residue beyond the end of the read and is filled in from the germline J gene. V gene TRBV19 combines with J gene TRBJ1-1; perhaps TRBD1 as D (6 bases). Trimming removed 3 bases at V and 0 bases at J, with 9 bases between. Looked up from germline, CDR1 is FNHDT and CDR2 is SITEND (reference sequence). This CDR3 is built from 14 residues. CDR3 DNA, as far as it was read: TGTGCCAGCAGTACCCCAGGGGCAAACACAGAAGTCTTC. Translated: CASSTPGANTEVF. The full CDR3 sequence reads CASSTPGANTEVFF. The complete variable domain, with remaining parts taken from reference TRBV19 and TRBJ1-1, reads GGIITQTPKFLIGQEGQKLTLKCQQNFNHDTMYWYRQDSGKGLRLIYYSITENDLQKGDLSEGYDASREKKSSFSLTVTSAQKNEMAVFLCASSTPGANTEVFFGKGTRLTVV.

As to this clone: Gene names follow the mouse nomenclature. Sequencing ends 1 residue short of the CDR3 end; the germline J gene provides the rest. This chain connects TRBV13-2 to TRBJ2-2; D call uncertain. Germline loops: CDR1 NNHNN, CDR2 SYGAGS (reference sequence). V gave up 3 bases and J gave up 0 bases, with 6 bases separating them. CDR3 length: 14 amino acids. Partial CDR3 DNA: TGTGCCAGCGGTGTCCGGACAAACACCGGGCAGCTCTAC. Its protein product is CASGVRTNTGQLY. The complete CDR3 protein is CASGVRTNTGQLYF.

Comments on this clone: These gene names are mouse names. The read ends 1 residue early relative to the CDR3; the germline J gene fills the gap. The chain carries TRBV26 and TRBJ2-7, with D unclear. This CDR3 spans 13 amino acids. Germline lookup yields CDR1 KGHPV and CDR2 FQNQEV (reference sequence). Trimming removed 0 bases from V and 4 bases from J, with 7 bases in between. The CDR3 protein is CASSLSEQYEQYF. The sequenced CDR3 bases are TGTGCCAGCAGTCTGTCGGAACAATATGAACAGTAC.

This clone has more than one count but fewer than ten. The gene names here belong to mouse. With the read ending 1 residue before the CDR3 end, the germline J gene is used to fill in that end. V and J are TRBV13-2 and TRBJ2-3; a possible D gene is TRBD1 (6 bases). There are 15 residues in the CDR3. CDR1 and CDR2 (germline): NNHNN, SYGAGS (reference sequence). With 0 bases removed from V and 0 bases from J, the gap between germline ends came to 8 bases. Incomplete CDR3 DNA: TGTGCCAGCGGTGATGCTAGGGGGAGTGCAGAAACGCTGTAT. Protein sequence: CASGDARGSAETLY. In full, the CDR3 reads CASGDARGSAETLYF.

Remarks on this clone: The germline and genes are mouse ones. The sequenced fragment ends 1 residue before the CDR3 boundary, so the rest is inferred from the germline J gene. V is TRBV13-3 and J is TRBJ1-1; 7 bases align to TRBD1. The CDR3 is 15 amino acids. The germline V gene encodes CDR1 NNHDY and CDR2 SYVADS. V shed 0 bases and J 0 bases; nucleotides not matched to a gene: 2. The CDR3 sequence: CASSDVGTANTEVFF. The covered CDR3 bases are TGTGCCAGCAGTGATGTAGGGACAGCAAACACAGAAGTCTTC.

A note on this clone: All gene names here are mouse names. With the read ending 1 residue before the CDR3 end, the germline J gene is used to fill in that end. The gene calls are TRBV1 and TRBJ1-5, with 12 bases fitting TRBD1. Germline V gives CDR1 NSQYPW, CDR2 LRSPGD (reference sequence). Trimming at V came to 3 bases and at J to 9 bases, leaving 3 bases not matched to a gene. The CDR3 totals 14 residues. The part of the CDR3 DNA that was read is TGCACCTGCAGTGCCTCGGGACAGGGGGCGGCTCCGCTT. As protein: CTCSASGQGAAPL. The full CDR3 protein reads CTCSASGQGAAPLF.

This clone was picked up a small number of times. The genes and germline here are from mouse. The read terminates 1 residue ahead of where the CDR3 ends, so the germline J gene completes it. The rearrangement uses TRBV13-2 and TRBJ2-7; 11 bases fit TRBD2. V shed 0 bases, J shed 6 bases, and the junction held 5 bases outside the gene matches. The germline V gene has CDR1 NNHNN and CDR2 SYGAGS (reference sequence). The length of the CDR3 is 15 residues. The CDR3 DNA, read in part, is TGTGCCAGCGGTGATGGGGGACTGGGGGCGCCTGAACAGTAC. Translation gives CASGDGGLGAPEQY. The whole CDR3 is CASGDGGLGAPEQYF.

As for this clone: The listed genes are named as in mouse. The CDR3 end is not reached by the read, which stops 1 residue before it; the germline J gene fills it in. V and J are TRBV13-2 and TRBJ1-2, with D possibly TRBD1 on 5 matching bases. The CDR3 has 14 amino acids. CDR1 and CDR2 (germline): NNHNN, SYGAGS (reference sequence). V lost 0 bases and J 4 bases, leaving 10 bases between the germline ends. CDR3 DNA (partial): TGTGCCAGCGGTGATGGTCAGGGAGGCTCCGACTACACC. Its protein product is CASGDGQGGSDYT. The full CDR3 sequence reads CASGDGQGGSDYTF.

Notes on this clone: Mouse gene names apply. Read data end 1 residue before the CDR3 end; the end is taken from the germline J gene. This sequence joins TRBV24 and TRBJ2-5; TRBD1 might be the D (6 bases). V dropped 6 bases and J dropped 0 bases, with 10 bases sitting between them. CDR1 is KGHTA, CDR2 FRNEEI, per germline. This CDR3 has 14 residues. CDR3 protein: CASRLQGNQDTQYF. Partial CDR3 DNA: TGTGCCAGCAGGCTACAGGGTAACCAAGACACCCAGTAC.

Concerning this clone itself: Gene names are the mouse ones. The CDR3 goes on 1 residue after the read ends, and that part is filled in from the germline J gene. This chain uses TRBV13-3 with TRBJ1-2, with a weak D call TRBD1 (6 bases). The V end lost 3 bases, the J end lost 0 bases, and 12 bases lay between the germline ends. CDR1 and CDR2 from the germline V gene are NNHDY and SYVADS. The CDR3 is 15 residues long. Incomplete CDR3 DNA: TGTGCCAGCAGTGGGGGGGACAACTCAAACTCCGACTACACC. Translated: CASSGGDNSNSDYT. The full CDR3 protein is CASSGGDNSNSDYTF.

With respect to this clone: Gene names follow the mouse nomenclature. The read ends 1 residue early relative to the CDR3; the germline J gene fills the gap. This sequence joins TRBV20 and TRBJ2-1, with 9 bases that match TRBD1. This CDR3 spans 14 amino acids. Trimming at V came to 3 bases and at J to 3 bases, leaving 3 bases not matched to a gene. Germline CDR1 and CDR2: GFQATS and STVNSAI. Here the CDR3 reads CGASRDRVYAEQFF. The sequenced CDR3 bases are TGTGGTGCTAGTCGGGACAGGGTCTATGCTGAGCAGTTC.

To note about this clone: Mouse gene names apply. The observed sequence ends 1 residue before the CDR3 terminus, with the missing tail filled in from the germline J gene. This chain uses TRBV5 with TRBJ2-2; 10 positions agree with TRBD1. Germline CDR1 LGHNA, CDR2 YNLKQL (reference sequence). This CDR3 is built from 16 residues. V was clipped by 2 bases and J by 3 bases; unmatched bases: 3. The CDR3 sequence is CASSQRQGADTGQLYF. The CDR3 DNA, read in part, is TGTGCCAGCAGCCAAAGACAGGGGGCTGACACCGGGCAGCTCTAC.